These 8 T cell receptor beta chains share one sample of origin, sequenced in a study of blood T cell repertoires in COVID-19. Clones were read by immunoSEQ multiplex PCR, and TCRdb kept only the in-frame ones, dropping some. The sample shows about 100,000 clones, 85% of them seen only once. The sequencing input was peripheral blood. The receptors stem from a man in his sixties with acute or convalescent COVID-19.

The chain couples TRBV4-1 to TRBJ2-1; 8 nucleotides match TRBD2. V was clipped by 4 bases and J by 2 bases; unmatched bases: 4. In germline, CDR1 is MGHRA, CDR2 YSYEKL. The CDR3 extends over 15 amino acids. Here the CDR3 reads CASSPTSEPYNEQFF. In nucleotides, the CDR3 is TGCGCCAGCAGCCCGACTAGCGAGCCCTACAATGAGCAGTTCTTC.

This chain links TRBV7-8 with TRBJ2-7; TRBD2 matches at 9 bases. With 3 bases clipped from V and 2 bases from J, the junction kept 11 bases outside the gene matches. The CDR3 loop spans 17 amino acids. From germline, CDR1 is SGHVS and CDR2 FQNEAQ. CDR3 in amino acids: CASSLLLGLAIAYEQYF. Written as DNA, the CDR3 is TGTGCCAGCAGCTTGCTCCTGGGACTAGCAATCGCCTACGAGCAGTACTTC. Combining the CDR3 with reference TRBV7-8 and TRBJ2-7 gives the whole variable domain GAGVSQSPRYKVAKRGQDVALRCDPISGHVSLFWYQQALGQGPEFLTYFQNEAQLDKSGLPSDRFFAERPEGSVSTLKIQRTQQEDSAVYLCASSLLLGLAIAYEQYFGPGTRLTVT.

The chain employs TRBV6-2 or TRBV6-3 and TRBJ2-2, with TRBD1 matching 9 bases. Germline assignment: CDR1 MNHEY and CDR2 SVGEGT. The CDR3 sequence is 15 residues long. With 5 bases clipped from V and 5 bases from J, the junction kept 6 bases outside the gene matches. The CDR3 DNA reads TGTGCCAGCAGTACACAGGGGGCAAGGACCGGGGAGCTGTTTTTT. This encodes CASSTQGARTGELFF.

This chain joins TRBV9 and TRBJ2-5; D is possibly TRBD2 (7 bases). In germline, CDR1 is SGDLS, CDR2 YYNGEE. V dropped 0 bases and J dropped 4 bases, with 10 bases sitting between them. CDR3 size: 14 residues. CDR3 in amino acids: CASSVAGGAETQYF. CDR3 DNA sequence: TGTGCCAGCAGCGTAGCTGGGGGGGCAGAGACCCAGTACTTC. Full variable domain (missing parts from reference TRBV9 and TRBJ2-5): DSGVTQTPKHLITATGQRVTLRCSPRSGDLSVYWYQQSLDQGLQFLIQYYNGEERAKGNILERFSAQQFPDLHSELNLSSLELGDSALYFCASSVAGGAETQYFGPGTRLLVL.

V gene TRBV19 combines with J gene TRBJ1-2; tentatively, D is TRBD1 (5 bases). The CDR3 has 12 residues. CDR1 is LNHDA and CDR2 is SQIVND in the germline V gene (reference sequence). The V end lost 4 bases, the J end lost 8 bases, and 11 bases lay between the germline ends. CDR3 nucleotides: TGTGCCAGTAGTAACCCAGGGAAAGGCTACACCTTC. Translation: CASSNPGKGYTF.

The rearrangement joins TRBV18 to TRBJ2-5, with 8 bases that match TRBD1. The CDR3 sequence is 15 residues long. The germline V gene encodes CDR1 KGHSH and CDR2 LQKENI. Trimming removed 2 bases from V and 3 bases from J; junction bases left unmatched: 5. The CDR3 DNA reads as TGTGCCAGCTCACCAAACCAGGGGGCTGAAGAGACCCAGTACTTC. Its protein is CASSPNQGAEETQYF.

V usage is TRBV5-4 and J usage is TRBJ2-7; 9 bases are shared with TRBD2. Germline V gene lookup returns CDR1 SGHNT and CDR2 YYREEE (reference sequence). The CDR3 is 16 amino acids. Trimming at V came to 0 bases and at J to 3 bases, leaving 7 bases not matched to a gene. CDR3 nucleotides: TGTGCCAGCAGCTTGGTATCAGCGGGGGGCCTCTACGAGCAGTACTTC. This encodes CASSLVSAGGLYEQYF.

The rearrangement uses TRBV10-3 and TRBJ1-1; D possibly corresponds to TRBD1 (5 bases). Trimming took 3 bases from V and 1 from J, leaving 15 bases between them. The germline gives CDR1 ENHRY, CDR2 SYGVKD. This CDR3 contains 16 residues. This chain's CDR3 is CAISDRDSHGNTEAFF. The CDR3 region has the DNA TGTGCCATCAGTGACAGGGACTCCCATGGGAACACTGAAGCTTTCTTT.